Listed below are T cell receptor beta chains from one sample, sequenced in a study of molecular identifiers for immune sequencing clone quantification. TCRdb passed the PCR reads through MiXCR, listing each CDR3 protein once. Of 400,000 to 600,000 distinct CDR3 sequences in the sample, about 22% were seen once. The source material was naive CD8+ T cells from blood, with Jurkat cell RNA spiked in. These receptors all stem from a human donor in good health. Some libraries in this study had Jurkat cell RNA spiked in. Each CDR3 is given with its conserved first and last residue. A D gene is named only where the DNA matches it firmly. A clone size is listed for some rows: how often the clone was seen (once, few, many), or a class if it is expanded.

CDR3 protein	CDR3 DNA	D gene	clone size	V gene	J gene
CASSYTGMDETQYF	TGTGCCAGCAGCTATACAGGGATGGATGAGACCCAGTACTTC	-	many	TRBV5-4	TRBJ2-5
CASSTARDYGYTF	TGTGCCAGCAGTACAGCCAGGGACTATGGCTACACCTTC	-	few	TRBV5-4	TRBJ1-2
CASSIVTGNTLHF	TGTGCCAGTAGTATAGTAACAGGGAACACCCTCCACTTT	-	-	TRBV19	TRBJ1-6
CASSQVDRESDGYTF	TGCGCCAGCAGCCAAGTCGACAGGGAGTCCGATGGCTACACCTTC	TRBD1	-	TRBV4-1	TRBJ1-2
CSATQTRFPGPRDTQYF	TGCAGTGCAACACAAACCCGATTCCCGGGCCCCCGGGATACGCAGTATTTT	-	-	TRBV20-1	TRBJ2-3
CASGYGNTEAFF	TGTGCCAGCGGTTACGGAAACACTGAAGCTTTCTTT	-	-	TRBV6-2/TRBV6-3	TRBJ1-1
CASSFWGGQGVNEQFF	TGTGCCAGCAGTTTTTGGGGTGGTCAGGGGGTAAATGAGCAGTTCTTC	TRBD1	few	TRBV27	TRBJ2-1
CASSEPVGQGTYEQYF	TGTGCCAGCAGTGAACCCGTCGGACAGGGGACCTACGAGCAGTACTTC	TRBD1	-	TRBV6-1	TRBJ2-7
CASSEARRGLTDTQYF	TGTGCCAGCAGTGAAGCGCGCAGGGGGCTGACAGATACGCAGTATTTT	TRBD1	many	TRBV6-1	TRBJ2-3
CASSAQGQLTPNYGYTF	TGTGCCAGCAGTGCCCAGGGACAGCTCACCCCAAACTATGGCTACACCTTC	TRBD1	many	TRBV6-1	TRBJ1-2
CASSELGQGHRRNQPQHF	TGTGCCAGCAGTGAACTCGGACAGGGCCATCGTCGCAATCAGCCCCAGCATTTT	TRBD1	many	TRBV2	TRBJ1-5
CASSKKGLENSPLHF	TGTGCCAGCAGCAAGAAGGGGTTAGAGAATTCACCCCTCCACTTT	-	many	TRBV9	TRBJ1-6
CASSQDATPSTEAFF	TGCGCCAGCAGCCAAGATGCGACACCTTCCACTGAAGCTTTCTTT	-	few	TRBV4-3	TRBJ1-1